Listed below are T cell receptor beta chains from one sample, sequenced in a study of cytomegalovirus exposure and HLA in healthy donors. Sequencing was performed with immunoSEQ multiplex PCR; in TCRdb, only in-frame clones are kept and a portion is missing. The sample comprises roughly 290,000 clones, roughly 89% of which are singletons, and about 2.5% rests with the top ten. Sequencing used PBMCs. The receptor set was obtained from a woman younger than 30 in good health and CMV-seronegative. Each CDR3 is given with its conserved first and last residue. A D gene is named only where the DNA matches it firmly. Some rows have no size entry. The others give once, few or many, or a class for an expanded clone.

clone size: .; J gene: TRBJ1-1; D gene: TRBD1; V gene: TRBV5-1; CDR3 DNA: TGCGCCAGCAGCTTGGGGGACAGAAAGGACACTGAAGCTTTCTTT; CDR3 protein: CASSLGDRKDTEAFF
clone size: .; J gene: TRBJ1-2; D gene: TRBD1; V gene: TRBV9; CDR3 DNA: TGTGCCAGCAGCAGTCGACAGGGGAATCTTCCTGGCTACACCTTC; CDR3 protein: CASSSRQGNLPGYTF
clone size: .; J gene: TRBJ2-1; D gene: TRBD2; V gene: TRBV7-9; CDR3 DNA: TGTGCCAGCAGCTCCGGCGTAGCGGGGACCTACAATGAGCAGTTCTTC; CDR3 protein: CASSSGVAGTYNEQFF
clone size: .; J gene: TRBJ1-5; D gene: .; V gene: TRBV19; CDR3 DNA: TGTGCCAGTAGTACAGACGACAGATATCAGCCCCAGCATTTT; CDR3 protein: CASSTDDRYQPQHF
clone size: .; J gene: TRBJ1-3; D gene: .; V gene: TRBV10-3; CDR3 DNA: TGTGCCATCAGTGAGGCGGGACTACTCTCGGGAAACACCATATATTTT; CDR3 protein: CAISEAGLLSGNTIYF
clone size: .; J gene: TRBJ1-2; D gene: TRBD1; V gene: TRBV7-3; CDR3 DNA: TGTGCCAGCAGCCCGTCCGGGACAGGGGGCTATGGCTACACCTTC; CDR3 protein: CASSPSGTGGYGYTF
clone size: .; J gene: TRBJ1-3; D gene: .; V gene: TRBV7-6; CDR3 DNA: TGTGCCAGCAGCCTCAGTACTTGGGCGGGTGGAAACACCATATATTTT; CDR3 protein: CASSLSTWAGGNTIYF
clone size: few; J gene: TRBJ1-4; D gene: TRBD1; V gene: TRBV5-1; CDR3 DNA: TGCGCCAGCAGCCTGCAGGGGGCGCAAGAAAAACTGTTTTTT; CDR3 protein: CASSLQGAQEKLFF
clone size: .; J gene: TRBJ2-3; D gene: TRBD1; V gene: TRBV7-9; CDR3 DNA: TGTGCCAGCAGCCCACTTAATCCGGGACAGCTCAGCACAGATACGCAGTATTTT; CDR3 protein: CASSPLNPGQLSTDTQYF
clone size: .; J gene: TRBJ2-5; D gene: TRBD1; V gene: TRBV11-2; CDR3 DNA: TGTGCCAGCAGGATTGGGACAGCCGAAGAGACCCAGTACTTC; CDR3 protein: CASRIGTAEETQYF
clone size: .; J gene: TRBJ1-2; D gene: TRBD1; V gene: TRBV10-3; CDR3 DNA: TGTGCCGGAGGGACAGGGGAGGACTATGGCTACACCTTC; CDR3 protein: CAGGTGEDYGYTF
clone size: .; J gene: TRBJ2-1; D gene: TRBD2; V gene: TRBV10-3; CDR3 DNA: TGTGCCACACTACCAGCGGGGGTTAATGAGCAGTTCTTC; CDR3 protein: CATLPAGVNEQFF
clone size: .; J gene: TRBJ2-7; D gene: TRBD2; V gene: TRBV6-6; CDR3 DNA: TGTGCCAGCAGTTACTCGGAGAGCGGGGGGGCATACGAGCAGTACTTC; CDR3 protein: CASSYSESGGAYEQYF
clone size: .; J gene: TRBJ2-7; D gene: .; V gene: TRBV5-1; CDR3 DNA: TGCGCCAGCAGCCTACTCAGGGACTACGAGCAGTACTTC; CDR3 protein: CASSLLRDYEQYF